A single sample is the source of the 8 T cell receptor beta chains below, sequenced in a study of T cells in localized non-small cell lung cancer. Profiling relied on immunoSEQ multiplex PCR, and the TCRdb table lists in-frame clones only, not all of them. Among about 79,000 clones listed, more than 75% were seen once. Source: peripheral blood, taken before any cancer treatment. These receptors were obtained from a woman aged 35-75 years with stage I squamous cell lung carcinoma.

The genes are TRBV5-1 and TRBJ2-1; no definite D call. CDR3 length: 15 amino acids. CDR1 and CDR2 from the germline V gene are SGHRS and YFSETQ. V lost 4 bases, J lost 4 bases, and 15 bases lay in between. CDR3 residues: CASSQGAGYYNEQFF. Here the CDR3 DNA reads TGCGCCAGCAGCCAAGGCGCAGGTTATTACAATGAGCAGTTCTTC.

The chain carries TRBV27 and TRBJ1-2; D call uncertain. V was clipped by 3 bases and J by 7 bases, with 15 bases between them. Per the germline V gene, CDR1 is MNHEY and CDR2 is SMNVEV (reference sequence). This CDR3 region has 14 residues. DNA for the CDR3: TGTGCCAGCAGTTTGGGTTGGGGTTCGGGTGGCTACACCTTC. Amino acid sequence: CASSLGWGSGGYTF.

This clone appeared once. The V call is TRBV4-1, the J call TRBJ1-1; D is ambiguous. Germline CDR1 and CDR2: MGHRA and YSYEKL. V was pared by 2 bases and J by 0 bases, with 10 bases between. CDR3 length equals 15 residues. The CDR3 bases are TGCGCCAGCAGCCAAAACAGTGTTTTGAACACTGAAGCTTTCTTT. Translating gives CASSQNSVLNTEAFF.

The V and J genes are TRBV9 and TRBJ1-3; D uncertain. The germline CDR1 and CDR2 sequences are SGDLS and YYNGEE. The V gene lost 4 bases and the J gene lost 4 bases, with 9 bases spanning the gap. The CDR3 consists of 13 residues. As DNA, the CDR3 is TGTGCCAGCAGCCCATTCCCAGGAAACACCATATATTTT. As protein: CASSPFPGNTIYF.

This sequence joins TRBV30 and TRBJ1-5; no clear D. Germline CDR1 is GTSNPN and CDR2 is SVGIG (reference sequence). V was pared by 3 bases and J by 6 bases, with 15 bases between. The CDR3 sequence is 14 residues long. The CDR3 nucleotides are TGTGCCTGGAGCACCTCTAACCCGTCTCAGCCCCAGCATTTT. Protein: CAWSTSNPSQPQHF.

This chain uses TRBV7-8 with TRBJ1-1, with 7 positions matching TRBD1. Germline V gene data show CDR1 as SGHVS and CDR2 as FQNEAQ. The V and J ends lost 4 bases and 6 bases, in that order; junction bases with no gene match: 11. The CDR3 spans 15 residues. CDR3 DNA: TGTGCCAGCAGCTCGATGACAAGGACAGGCTCTGAAGCTTTCTTT. It translates to CASSSMTRTGSEAFF. The whole variable domain, remainder taken from reference TRBV7-8 and TRBJ1-1, is GAGVSQSPRYKVAKRGQDVALRCDPISGHVSLFWYQQALGQGPEFLTYFQNEAQLDKSGLPSDRFFAERPEGSVSTLKIQRTQQEDSAVYLCASSSMTRTGSEAFFGQGTRLTVV.

The J gene is TRBJ1-3, the V gene TRBV5-1; D is undetermined. The CDR3 extends over 16 amino acids. Trimming pared 0 bases from V and 0 bases from J, leaving 10 bases between. The germline V gene has CDR1 SGHRS and CDR2 YFSETQ. CDR3 region: CASSLDELNSGNTIYF. CDR3 DNA sequence: TGCGCCAGCAGCTTGGATGAACTGAACTCTGGAAACACCATATATTTT.

V is TRBV18 and J is TRBJ2-2, with 10 bases identical to TRBD2. The CDR3 is 16 residues long. V shed 4 bases, J shed 5 bases, and the junction held 7 bases outside the gene matches. Germline assignment: CDR1 KGHSH and CDR2 LQKENI. As DNA, the CDR3 is TGTGCCAGCTCACTCGGCGGGACTAGCGCGACCGGGGAGCTGTTTTTT. Encoded protein: CASSLGGTSATGELFF.